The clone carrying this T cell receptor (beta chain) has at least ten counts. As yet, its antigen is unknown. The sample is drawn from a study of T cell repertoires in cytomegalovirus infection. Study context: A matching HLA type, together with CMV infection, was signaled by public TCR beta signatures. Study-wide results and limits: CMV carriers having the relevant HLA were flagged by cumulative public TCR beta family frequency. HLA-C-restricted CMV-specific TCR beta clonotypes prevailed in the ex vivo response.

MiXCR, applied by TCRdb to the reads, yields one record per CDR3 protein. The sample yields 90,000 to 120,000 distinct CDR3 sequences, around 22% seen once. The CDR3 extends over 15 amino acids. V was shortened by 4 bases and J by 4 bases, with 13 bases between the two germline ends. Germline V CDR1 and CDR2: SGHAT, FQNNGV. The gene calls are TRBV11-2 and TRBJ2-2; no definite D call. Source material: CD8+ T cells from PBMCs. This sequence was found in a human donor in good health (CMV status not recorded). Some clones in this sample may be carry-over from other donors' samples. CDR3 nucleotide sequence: TGTGCCAGCAGCTCCCCAGCTGAGGTCACCGGGGAGCTGTTTTTT. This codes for CASSSPAEVTGELFF.